The 8 T cell receptor beta chains in this list originate from one sample, sequenced in a study of PD-1 blockade in mismatch repair-deficient tumors. Assay: immunoSEQ multiplex PCR; the TCRdb copy retains only in-frame clones and omits some. The sample carries approximately 10,000 clones, roughly 87% recorded once. Time point meaning: approximately ten-day in vitro stimulation with candidate mutation-associated neoantigen peptide 1. No cognate antigen is known for these TCRs. This specimen was cells cultured in vitro, taken from a patient treated with pembrolizumab. The origin of the receptors is an adult with mismatch repair-deficient cancer.

The chain has TRBV28 and TRBJ1-2, with 9 bases identical to TRBD1. This CDR3 contains 16 residues. Germline V gene data show CDR1 as MDHEN and CDR2 as SYDVKM. V trimming: 5 bases; J trimming: 1 base; junction bases outside the gene matches: 8. In DNA, the CDR3 is TGTGCCAGCAGTAAACAGGGGGCGATATTTAACTATGGCTACACCTTC. This gives the protein CASSKQGAIFNYGYTF.

This chain connects TRBV9 to TRBJ1-1; the D is unclear. Trimming cost V 0 bases and J 4 bases, with 7 bases left between them. The CDR3 is 13 residues long. Germline V gives CDR1 SGDLS, CDR2 YYNGEE. As DNA, the CDR3 is TGTGCCAGCAGCGTAGCCAGGAGCACTGAAGCTTTCTTT. Translation: CASSVARSTEAFF.

The chain recombines TRBV7-9 with TRBJ2-2; 9 positions match TRBD1. J was trimmed by 5 bases and V by 4 bases; bases with no gene match: 5. The CDR3 has 15 amino acids. The V gene's germline CDR1 is SEHNR and CDR2 FQNEAQ (reference sequence). The CDR3 sequence: CASSSRQGGTGELFF. In DNA, the CDR3 is TGTGCCAGCAGCTCCCGACAGGGGGGTACCGGGGAGCTGTTTTTT.

The chain has TRBV28 and TRBJ1-2, with TRBD1 matching over 7 bases. This CDR3 comprises 13 residues. The germline V gene encodes CDR1 MDHEN and CDR2 SYDVKM. V trimming: 4 bases; J trimming: 5 bases; junction bases outside the gene matches: 4. The CDR3 loop reads CASSWVRGYGYTF. The CDR3 DNA reads as TGTGCCAGCAGTTGGGTCAGGGGGTATGGCTACACCTTC.

CDR3 protein: CASSITGRSYEQYF. The CDR3 region has the DNA TGTGCCAGCAGTATAACAGGGAGATCCTACGAGCAGTACTTC. The J gene is TRBJ2-7, the V gene TRBV14, with TRBD1 as a possible D gene (6 bases). Germline V gives CDR1 SGHDN, CDR2 FVKESK. CDR3 length equals 14 residues. V was clipped by 6 bases and J by 1 base, with 13 bases between them.

The chain uses TRBV6-5 and TRBJ1-5; the D is unclear. This CDR3 comprises 13 residues. V was trimmed by 0 bases and J by 6 bases, leaving 6 bases between them. Germline values: CDR1 MNHEY, CDR2 SVGAGI. CDR3 nucleotides: TGTGCCAGCAGTTACTCGAGTGCTCAGCCCCAGCATTTT. Protein product: CASSYSSAQPQHF.

The genes are TRBV29-1 and TRBJ2-1, with 7 bases that match TRBD2. The CDR3 is made up of 13 amino acids. Losses at the gene ends were 2 bases for V and 11 bases for J; bases not matched to a gene: 9. Germline V gene data show CDR1 as SQVTM and CDR2 as ANQGSEA. CDR3 sequence: CSVELQSGTQQFF. The CDR3 nucleotides read TGCAGCGTTGAACTCCAGAGCGGGACCCAGCAGTTCTTC.

The chain employs TRBV18 and TRBJ2-3, with D perhaps TRBD2 (5 bases). V was clipped by 6 bases and J by 4 bases, with 8 bases between them. Germline lookup yields CDR1 KGHSH and CDR2 LQKENI. The CDR3 covers 12 residues. The CDR3 coding sequence is TGTGCCAGCTCGGACTTGCCAGATACGCAGTATTTT. Translation gives CASSDLPDTQYF.